These T cell receptor beta chains were read from a single sample in a study of cytomegalovirus exposure and HLA in healthy donors. TCRdb keeps only in-frame clones here, not all; method: immunoSEQ multiplex PCR. Here the sample spans around 150,000 clones, around 76% being singletons. Sequencing input: PBMCs. These receptor sequences come from a girl aged 5 to 17 in good health and CMV-seropositive. The CDR3 runs from the conserved cysteine through the conserved F or W. The D gene is left open where the match is weak. Not all rows give a size; the values are once, few, many and, for expanded clones, a class.

v_gene	d_gene	j_gene	abundance	CDR3aa	CDR3nt
TRBV2	TRBD2	TRBJ2-2	NA	CASSEWLAVENTGELFF	TGTGCCAGCAGTGAATGGCTAGCGGTAGAGAACACCGGGGAGCTGTTTTTT
TRBV19	NA	TRBJ2-7	NA	CASRSLRGGLGEQYF	TGTGCCAGCCGGTCCTTAAGGGGGGGCCTAGGAGAGCAGTACTTC
TRBV7-3	TRBD2	TRBJ2-1	NA	CASSSLAGAYEQFF	TGTGCCAGCAGCTCGTTAGCGGGAGCATATGAGCAGTTCTTC
TRBV28	NA	TRBJ2-5	few	CASSLRRGGGETQYF	TGTGCCAGCAGTCTACGTAGGGGGGGAGGGGAGACCCAGTACTTC
TRBV7-2	TRBD1	TRBJ2-1	NA	CASSLYGQDHNEQFF	TGTGCCAGCAGCTTATACGGACAGGACCACAATGAGCAGTTCTTC
TRBV7-9	TRBD1	TRBJ1-2	once	CASSSGTGNNYGYTF	TGTGCCAGCAGCTCCGGGACAGGGAATAACTATGGCTACACCTTC
TRBV9	TRBD2	TRBJ2-3	once	CASTQDGAPGGLDTQYF	TGTGCCAGCACCCAAGATGGGGCCCCGGGAGGTCTAGATACGCAGTATTTT
TRBV19	TRBD1	TRBJ2-5	NA	CASRARPGQGETQYF	TGTGCCAGTAGGGCTCGACCGGGACAGGGGGAGACCCAGTACTTC
TRBV27	TRBD1	TRBJ2-6	once	CASGTGAGANVLTF	TGTGCCAGCGGCACAGGGGCCGGGGCCAACGTCCTGACTTTC
TRBV2	TRBD1	TRBJ1-2	NA	CASNTGTDTNYGYTF	TGTGCCAGCAACACGGGGACAGATACTAACTATGGCTACACCTTC
TRBV5-1	TRBD2	TRBJ2-1	NA	CASSPGTSGNDEQFF	TGCGCCAGCAGCCCCGGGACTAGCGGGAATGATGAGCAGTTCTTC
TRBV7-9	TRBD2	TRBJ2-7	NA	CASSLGRLAGYEQYF	TGTGCCAGCAGCTTAGGGCGACTAGCGGGATACGAGCAGTACTTC
TRBV30	TRBD1	TRBJ2-7	NA	CAWTGGIHEQYF	TGTGCCTGGACAGGGGGCATCCACGAGCAGTACTTC
TRBV13	TRBD2	TRBJ2-3	NA	CASSVSLAGGFTDTQYF	TGTGCCAGCAGCGTCTCCCTAGCGGGAGGGTTCACAGATACGCAGTATTTT
TRBV4-3	TRBD1	TRBJ1-4	NA	CASSQDRVNEKLFF	TGCGCCAGCAGCCAGGACAGGGTAAATGAAAAACTGTTTTTT
TRBV30	TRBD1	TRBJ1-5	NA	CAWNDGQGHQPQHF	TGTGCCTGGAACGACGGACAGGGTCATCAGCCCCAGCATTTT
TRBV10-3	TRBD1	TRBJ1-2	NA	CAARRSGTGEGYGYTF	TGTGCCGCCCGTCGGTCTGGGACAGGGGAAGGGTATGGCTACACCTTC
TRBV9	NA	TRBJ1-1	NA	CASTGGFEDRDTEAFF	TGTGCCAGCACCGGGGGATTTGAAGATCGGGACACTGAAGCTTTCTTT
TRBV10-3	TRBD1	TRBJ1-4	NA	CAISETNLGQINEKLFF	TGTGCCATCAGTGAGACCAACTTGGGACAGATTAATGAAAAACTGTTTTTT
TRBV9	TRBD2	TRBJ2-3	NA	CASSVAGARGDTQYF	TGTGCCAGCAGCGTAGCTGGGGCGCGGGGGGATACGCAGTATTTT
TRBV18	NA	TRBJ2-7	NA	CASSRTRSTSYEQYF	TGTGCCAGCTCACGTACCAGAAGTACCTCCTACGAGCAGTACTTC
TRBV4-3	TRBD1	TRBJ1-5	few	CASSLETGYQPQHF	TGCGCCAGCTCGCTAGAGACAGGGTACCAGCCCCAGCATTTT
TRBV28	NA	TRBJ1-2	NA	CASSSSPEDYSGYTF	TGTGCCAGCAGTTCATCTCCAGAGGACTATTCTGGCTACACCTTC
TRBV7-8	NA	TRBJ2-1	NA	CASSLGAVNEQFF	TGTGCCAGCAGCTTAGGAGCGGTCAATGAGCAGTTCTTC
TRBV10-2	NA	TRBJ2-3	once	CASGQTTDTQYF	TGCGCCAGCGGGCAGACCACAGATACGCAGTATTTT
TRBV7-2	NA	TRBJ2-7	NA	CASSLGLSYEQYF	TGTGCCAGCAGCTTAGGTCTATCCTACGAGCAGTACTTC
TRBV11-1	TRBD1	TRBJ2-1	NA	CASSQAPGGVINEQFF	TGTGCCAGCAGCCAAGCCCCAGGGGGTGTAATCAATGAGCAGTTCTTC
TRBV28	TRBD1	TRBJ1-2	NA	CASGRQGALVYTF	TGTGCCAGCGGGCGACAGGGGGCGTTAGTCTACACCTTC
TRBV19	TRBD2	TRBJ2-3	NA	CASSPLVAGGTDTQYF	TGTGCCAGTAGTCCCCTGGTGGCGGGGGGCACAGATACGCAGTATTTT
TRBV2	TRBD2	TRBJ2-7	NA	CASSETSGISYEQYF	TGTGCCAGCAGCGAAACTAGCGGGATATCCTACGAGCAGTACTTC
TRBV4-1	TRBD2	TRBJ2-1	NA	CASSQGRSASGSYNEQFF	TGCGCCAGCAGCCAAGGAAGGTCGGCTAGCGGCTCCTACAATGAGCAGTTCTTC
TRBV28	TRBD1	TRBJ1-2	NA	CASSITLRTGENYGYTF	TGTGCCAGCAGCATAACTTTAAGGACAGGAGAGAACTATGGCTACACCTTC
TRBV29-1	TRBD2	TRBJ2-7	NA	CSVTGTSGGVLNSYEQYF	TGCAGCGTCACCGGGACTAGCGGGGGGGTACTAAACTCCTACGAGCAGTACTTC